The TCR beta chain described here comes from a study of glioma-infiltrating T cells. Study in general: Presurgical dexamethasone in glioma patients lasted six or fewer days. Study-level findings and limits: Only very few CDR3 sequences appeared in both tissue and blood. Above-expected tissue-blood divergence occurred in all gliomas, most in low-grade ones.

The iRepertoire nested amplicon-rescue multiplex PCR amplified TCR alpha and beta CDR3s from RNA. TCRdb called the multiplex PCR reads again in MiXCR, with one record for every CDR3 protein. The sample holds about 400,000 distinct CDR3 sequences; 41% are singletons and the top ten take about 12%. In the case of this clonotype: Antigen: not known.

This TCR derives from a human donor with low-grade glioma or glioblastoma, undergoing nonglioma brain surgery, or in good health (not recorded which). The specimen was glioma tissue, nonneoplastic brain tissue, or PBMCs (not recorded which).

The CDR3 bases are TGTGCCAGTAGCCTTGTAGGGACAGTGAAAAACATTCAGTACTTC. Protein: CASSLVGTVKNIQYF. The chain uses TRBV19 and TRBJ2-4, with 7 nucleotides matching TRBD1. Germline V gives CDR1 LNHDA, CDR2 SQIVND (reference sequence). V was pared by 6 bases and J by 4 bases, with 9 bases of the junction left unmatched. This CDR3 is built from 15 residues.